Described below is a single T cell receptor beta chain sequence and its context. There is no known antigen for this receptor. No much larger clonotype is one base removed from it; base qualities were not supplied. The sample is drawn from a study of stem cell transplantation in POMP-related autoinflammatory disease (dated by TCRdb to about 2021). Background on the whole study: The study hypothesized that defective thymoproteasomes impair MHC class I-dependent CD8+ T-cell differentiation and positive selection, skewing the TRB repertoire. Prior to transplant, the patients had skewing toward CD4+ naive T cells, low CD8+ T-cell proportions, and reduced T-cell cytokine secretion. DNA chimerism analysis after transplant demonstrated 100% donor engraftment of neutrophils and platelets for up to one year. The effect of POMP deficiency on T-cell receptor beta repertoire diversity and CDR3 characteristics was assessed by high-throughput TRB sequencing.

The study at large found these results: The number of unique TRB V-J gene pairings in PRAID patients was restricted. In PRAID patients, the trend toward increased clonality and lower diversity reached statistical significance only for regulatory T cells. Across all analyzed T-cell subsets, PRAID patients tended toward lower TRB diversity and higher clonality.

V is reduced by 4 bases and J by 3 bases, leaving a spacing of 14 bases between them. The germline V gene sets CDR1 to SGHRS and CDR2 to YFSETQ. The CDR3 goes from the cysteine to the phenylalanine over 15 residues. The retained sequence is limited to the CDR3, 45 bases, with the frame set at the first base. The sample's time point label, decoded: after hematopoietic stem cell transplant. PRAID featured prominent immunodeficiency alongside autoinflammation. T-cell subsets (conventional T cells, CD8+ T cells, regulatory T cells, T follicular helper cells) were sorted before TRB sequencing. The library was made by the immunoSEQ multiplex PCR assay. The source study handled its data this way. Shannon entropy, which takes clonal size distribution into account, was used to quantify repertoire diversity. The Gini-Simpson index (Simpson_1-D) was used to measure inequality in clonotype distribution. TCRdb holds this immuneACCESS table with in-frame rearrangements only. Some clones are missing; in checked studies, unresolved V genes explain under half, and the rest has no known cause. V and J calls and clone size are as listed in that table; D and trimming were resolved from the DNA. For this sample the table gives roughly 70,000 clones, of which approximately 91% were detected only once. About 0.7% of the sample rests with the top ten.

The rearranged segments are TRBV5-1 and TRBJ2-1, and possibly TRBD1, on 5 matching bases. The receptor was isolated from a human patient with POMP-related autoinflammation and immune dysregulation (PRAID). Some T cells present after a transplant may be cells of the graft donor. The sequenced sample was CD4+ T cells from PBMCs, obtained after stem cell transplantation. The base sequence is TGCGCCAGCAGCCTCCATTGGGGCAGCTACAATGAGCAGTTCTTC. Translation gives CASSLHWGSYNEQFF.